A selection of T cell receptor beta chains follows, all from one sample in a study of cytomegalovirus exposure and HLA in healthy donors. Produced via immunoSEQ multiplex PCR; TCRdb's table is partial and in-frame only. The top ten clones hold 2% to 2.5% of a sample with under 70,000 clones, 65% to 70% of them seen once. Source material: PBMCs. The receptors originated from a woman aged 30 to 39 in good health and CMV-seronegative. CDR3s include the opening cysteine and the closing phenylalanine or tryptophan. D genes are given only for firm matches. Not all rows give a size; the values are once, few, many and, for expanded clones, a class.

J gene	V gene	clone size	D gene	CDR3 DNA	CDR3 protein
TRBJ1-1	TRBV7-3	.	TRBD1	TGTGCCAGCAGCCCATTTCAGGGGGAGTGGGACACTGAAGCTTTCTTT	CASSPFQGEWDTEAFF
TRBJ2-1	TRBV28	.	TRBD2	TGTGCCAGCAGCTCCCAGACTAGCGGGGGTGGGAGGAATGAGCAGTTCTTC	CASSSQTSGGGRNEQFF
TRBJ2-3	TRBV19	.	.	TGTGCCAGTAGTATCCGAGGCGTCCATACGCAGTATTTT	CASSIRGVHTQYF
TRBJ1-3	TRBV19	.	.	TGTGCCAGTAGCCTAGACCACTCTGGAAACACCATATATTTT	CASSLDHSGNTIYF
TRBJ1-2	TRBV27	.	.	TGTGCCAGCAGTCCTCGGGGAGGGCCTGGCTATGGCTACACCTTC	CASSPRGGPGYGYTF
TRBJ2-7	TRBV7-9	few	.	TGTGCCAGCAGCTCAAGGGCGGGGAAAACCTACGAGCAGTACTTC	CASSSRAGKTYEQYF
TRBJ1-2	TRBV28	.	TRBD1	TGTGCCAGCACCCGACAGGGGGCGGGATATGGCTACACCTTC	CASTRQGAGYGYTF
TRBJ2-5	TRBV4-2	once	.	TGTGCCAGCAGCCAATTCGGTCCAGAGACCCAGTACTTC	CASSQFGPETQYF
TRBJ1-1	TRBV2	.	TRBD1	TGTGCCAGCAGTGGCCCCCCACATCGACAGGGGGCGAAGCTGAACACTGAAGCTTTCTTT	CASSGPPHRQGAKLNTEAFF
TRBJ1-3	TRBV27	.	TRBD1	TGTGCCAGCAGCCTTGGACAGGGAGGCACCATATATTTT	CASSLGQGGTIYF
TRBJ2-5	TRBV7-2	.	.	TGTGCCAGCAGCTGGGTTTCGGGACAAAGAGGGGGAGAGACCCAGTACTTC	CASSWVSGQRGGETQYF
TRBJ2-6	TRBV6-1	few	TRBD1	TGTGCCAGCAGTAAGAAAGGGGGCTCCCCCGGCGTCCTGACTTTC	CASSKKGGSPGVLTF
TRBJ2-1	TRBV10-2	.	.	TGCGCCAGCACCCAGAGGGTGGGAGAGCAGTTCTTC	CASTQRVGEQFF
TRBJ2-3	TRBV11-1	.	.	TGTGCCAGCAGCTCTTACACAGATACGCAGTATTTT	CASSSYTDTQYF
TRBJ2-2	TRBV5-1	few	.	TGCGCCAGCAGCTTGTTGAGTAATTACGGGGAGCTGTTTTTT	CASSLLSNYGELFF
TRBJ1-1	TRBV15	.	TRBD1	TGTGCCACCAGCAGACGACAGGGGATCAGTGAAGCTTTCTTT	CATSRRQGISEAFF
TRBJ1-3	TRBV18	.	.	TGTGCCAGCTCACCAAGACAGACCAACTCTGGAAACACCATATATTTT	CASSPRQTNSGNTIYF
TRBJ2-1	TRBV15	.	.	TGTGCCACCAGCGCCGCGGCGCCCAACAATGAGCAGTTCTTC	CATSAAAPNNEQFF
TRBJ2-2	TRBV13	few	TRBD2	TGTGCCAGCAGCTTAGAAGCGGGGGTAAACACCGGGGAGCTGTTTTTT	CASSLEAGVNTGELFF
TRBJ2-7	TRBV7-2	.	TRBD1	TGTGCCAGCAGCTGGGACAGAACCTACGAGCAGTACTTC	CASSWDRTYEQYF
TRBJ2-5	TRBV5-1	.	TRBD2	TGCGCCAGCAAGCTAGCGGGGGAAGAGACCCAGTACTTC	CASKLAGEETQYF
TRBJ1-6	TRBV7-6	.	TRBD1	TGTGCCAGCAGCTTAGTAGGAACAGGGGAATCACCCCTCCACTTT	CASSLVGTGESPLHF
TRBJ2-7	TRBV4-3	few	TRBD1	TGCGCCAGCAGCCAGGGGACAGGGGACTACGAGCAGTACTTC	CASSQGTGDYEQYF
TRBJ1-4	TRBV6-5	.	.	TGTGCCAGCAGTTCCATCGGACAGACTAATGAAAAACTGTTTTTT	CASSSIGQTNEKLFF
TRBJ1-6	TRBV7-9	.	.	TGTGCCAGCAGCCCTAGACTAGGTTCACCCCTCCACTTT	CASSPRLGSPLHF
TRBJ1-4	TRBV5-1	.	TRBD1	TGCGCCAGCAGCAGGGACAGGGCTGAAAAACTGTTTTTT	CASSRDRAEKLFF
TRBJ2-7	TRBV15	.	TRBD2	TGTGCCACCAGCAGTGGAGCGGGGGGGCCTTACGAGCAGTACTTC	CATSSGAGGPYEQYF
TRBJ1-2	TRBV5-5	.	TRBD1	TGTGCCAGCAGCCACGGACAGGGGAATGGCTACACCTTC	CASSHGQGNGYTF
TRBJ1-2	TRBV11-2	few	.	TGTGCCAGCAGCTTTGGGACTTTCAACTATGGCTACACCTTC	CASSFGTFNYGYTF
TRBJ1-2	TRBV7-2	few	.	TGTGCCAGCAGCGACACGGTTGGCTACACCTTC	CASSDTVGYTF
TRBJ2-5	TRBV7-9	few	TRBD2	TGTGCCAGCAGGGGTGGACTAGCGGGTCAAGAGACCCAGTACTTC	CASRGGLAGQETQYF
TRBJ2-2	TRBV19	.	TRBD1	TGTGCCAGCCGGGACAGGGGGTCCACCGGGGAGCTGTTTTTT	CASRDRGSTGELFF
TRBJ1-6	TRBV14	.	.	TGTGCCAGCAGCCACTTTAACTCCTATAATTCACCCCTCCACTTT	CASSHFNSYNSPLHF
TRBJ1-6	TRBV11-3	.	.	TGTGCCAGCAGCTTAATATCAGGGCCCAATTCACCCCTCCACTTT	CASSLISGPNSPLHF
TRBJ2-7	TRBV6-1	medium-sized	.	TGTGCCAGCAGTACCGGGACAACTATCTCCTACGAGCAGTACTTC	CASSTGTTISYEQYF
TRBJ2-7	TRBV12-2	once	.	TGTGCAAGTCGCTCCCCTACAGGCCCCTACGAGCAGTACTTC	CASRSPTGPYEQYF
TRBJ2-3	TRBV4-1	.	.	TGCGCCAGCAGCGATCACTCGGATACGCAGTATTTT	CASSDHSDTQYF
TRBJ1-2	TRBV6-1	.	TRBD1	TGTGCCAGCATGAGGGACAGCCGCTACACCTTC	CASMRDSRYTF
TRBJ2-1	TRBV7-3	.	TRBD1	TGTGCCAGCAGCCGTCGGACAGGGGAGTACAATGAGCAGTTCTTC	CASSRRTGEYNEQFF
TRBJ1-4	TRBV6-6	.	.	TGTGCCAGCAGTTACTCCGCGGAGCAAAAACTGTTTTTT	CASSYSAEQKLFF